The next 18 T cell receptor beta chains were all read from a single sample in a study of blood T cell repertoires in COVID-19. Profiled with immunoSEQ multiplex PCR; TCRdb holds only in-frame clones, not every one. The sample has approximately 200,000 clones, around nine tenths seen once. The sample taken for sequencing was peripheral blood. These receptors were obtained from a man aged 55 to 70 who had recovered from COVID-19.

DNA for the CDR3: TGTGCCAGCAGCCCCCAGGCCAATTCACCCCTCCACTTT. Its translation: CASSPQANSPLHF. J is TRBJ1-6 and V is TRBV28; D gene unclear. The V end was cut by 6 bases, the J end by 7 bases, with 10 bases between. Germline values: CDR1 MDHEN, CDR2 SYDVKM. This CDR3 contains 13 residues.

As for this clone: The final CDR3 position lacks the conserved phenylalanine or tryptophan, pointing to a likely read error. The limits of the CDR3 on the DNA are not certain, so only TCRdb's listed CDR3 is given. The V gene is TRBV28, the J gene TRBJ2-7; the table's D call of TRBD1 was not tested on the DNA. Germline CDR1 is MDHEN and CDR2 is SYDVKM. The CDR3 spans 11 amino acids, including both terminal residues. The CDR3 spells CASSSGDRGGI.

The chain recombines TRBV30 with TRBJ1-2; D possibly corresponds to TRBD1 (5 bases). Germline V gene sequence: CDR1 GTSNPN, CDR2 SVGIG (reference sequence). This CDR3 region has 13 residues. Trimming removed 5 bases at V and 6 bases at J, with 16 bases between. CDR3 sequence (DNA): TGTGCCTGGGCGTACAGGACTAGTCATGGCTACACCTTC. Translation gives CAWAYRTSHGYTF.

V and J are TRBV3-1 (or the pseudogene TRBV3-2) and TRBJ1-6; maybe TRBD1 (5 bases). The CDR3 length is 16 residues. Trimming removed 4 bases from V and 14 bases from J, with 24 bases in between. Germline V gene data show CDR1 as LGHDT and CDR2 as YNNKEL (reference sequence). The CDR3 DNA reads TGTGCCAGCAGCCCAAATGCGGCTGGCGGGGGGTTGGCCCTCCACTTT. It is translated as CASSPNAAGGGLALHF.

The gene calls are TRBV5-4 and TRBJ1-1; D is perhaps TRBD1 (5 bases). Trimming cost V 2 bases and J 4 bases, with 12 bases left between them. Germline-derived CDR1 and CDR2 are SGHNT and YYREEE (reference sequence). The CDR3 is 14 amino acids. The CDR3 bases are TGTGCCAGCAGCTTAGGCAGGGCGGTCACTGAAGCTTTCTTT. It translates to CASSLGRAVTEAFF.

The genes are TRBV24-1 and TRBJ1-5, with 10 bases aligning to TRBD1. Per the germline V gene, CDR1 is KGHDR and CDR2 is SFDVKD. J lost 4 bases, V lost 4 bases, and 12 bases had no gene match. The CDR3 spans 18 residues. CDR3: CATSDSDRGQLGNQPQHF. DNA for the CDR3: TGTGCCACCAGTGACTCCGACAGGGGGCAATTAGGAAATCAGCCCCAGCATTTT.

The rearrangement joins TRBV7-8 to TRBJ2-2, with 7 bases aligning to TRBD1. V trimming: 5 bases; J trimming: 1 base; junction bases outside the gene matches: 10. CDR1 is SGHVS, CDR2 FQNEAQ, per germline. CDR3 length: 17 residues. CDR3 region: CASSLFPGQRNTGELFF. Written as DNA, the CDR3 is TGTGCCAGCAGCCTTTTTCCGGGACAGCGGAACACCGGGGAGCTGTTTTTT.

Regarding this clone: In the same sample, other DNA sequences code for this CDR3. CDR3 region: CASSPGMNTEAFF. In nucleotides, the CDR3 is TGTGCCAGCTCACCCGGGATGAACACTGAAGCTTTCTTT. The V call is TRBV18, the J call TRBJ1-1; no definite D call. CDR3 size: 13 residues. V lost 3 bases and J 0 bases, leaving 5 bases between the germline ends. CDR1 is KGHSH and CDR2 is LQKENI in the germline V gene.

V gene TRBV24-1 combines with J gene TRBJ2-7, with 8 bases fitting TRBD1. The CDR3 totals 16 residues. V trimming: 2 bases; J trimming: 2 bases; junction bases outside the gene matches: 7. CDR1 and CDR2 (germline): KGHDR, SFDVKD. CDR3 loop: CATSDSPPGQAYEQYF. The CDR3, as DNA: TGTGCCACCAGTGATTCCCCACCGGGACAGGCCTACGAGCAGTACTTC.

This chain connects TRBV27 to TRBJ1-2, with a weak D call TRBD1 (6 bases). Trimming took 4 bases from V and 4 from J, leaving 13 bases between them. There are 14 residues in the CDR3. Germline CDR1 and CDR2: MNHEY and SMNVEV (reference sequence). The CDR3 is CASSSTTGSYGYTF. CDR3 sequence (DNA): TGTGCCAGCAGTTCTACAACAGGGAGCTATGGCTACACCTTC.

This chain links TRBV2 with TRBJ2-3, with D possibly TRBD2 on 5 matching bases. CDR1 is SNHLY and CDR2 is FYNNEI in the germline V gene. The CDR3 sequence is 13 residues long. V was cut by 7 bases and J by 6 bases, with 14 bases left in between. In DNA form, the CDR3 reads TGTGCCAGCACCTTCACGCCGGGGGATACGCAGTATTTT. Protein sequence: CASTFTPGDTQYF. The full variable domain, in which reference TRBV2 and TRBJ2-3 provide the parts outside the CDR3, is EPEVTQTPSHQVTQMGQEVILRCVPISNHLYFYWYRQILGQKVEFLVSFYNNEISEKSEIFDDQFSVERPDGSNFTLKIRSTKLEDSAMYFCASTFTPGDTQYFGPGTRLTVL.

This chain joins TRBV6-1 and TRBJ1-5; D gene uncertain. The CDR3 spans 15 residues. With 2 bases removed from V and 0 bases from J, the gap between germline ends came to 8 bases. Germline CDR1 reads MNHNS; CDR2 reads SASEGT. CDR3 nucleotide sequence: TGTGCCAGCAGTGAACGCAGGAATAGCAATCAGCCCCAGCATTTT. Amino acids: CASSERRNSNQPQHF.

J is TRBJ2-7 and V is TRBV19, with 8 bases lining up with TRBD1. Germline trimming cut 9 bases from V and 5 bases from J; bases unmatched to any gene: 9. Per the germline V gene, CDR1 is LNHDA and CDR2 is SQIVND (reference sequence). This CDR3 region has 13 residues. CDR3 residues: CASRQGLHNEQYF. The CDR3 DNA reads as TGTGCCAGCCGACAGGGGCTCCATAACGAGCAGTACTTC.

V and J are TRBV27 and TRBJ2-7, with D perhaps TRBD2 (6 bases). Trimming removed 6 bases at V and 1 base at J, with 19 bases between. The CDR3 covers 16 residues. Germline V lookup: CDR1 MNHEY, CDR2 SMNVEV (reference sequence). The CDR3 region has the DNA TGTGCCAGCAGACGCCTCGGGGCGGGGTCGTCCTACGAGCAGTACTTC. It encodes CASRRLGAGSSYEQYF.

This sequence joins TRBV5-6 and TRBJ1-2, with 8 bases fitting TRBD1. V lost 4 bases to trimming and J lost 6 bases; unmatched junction nucleotides: 14. CDR3 size: 16 residues. CDR1 and CDR2 from the germline V gene are SGHDT and YYEEEE. CDR3: CASSPTFDRGINGYTF. The CDR3 DNA reads TGTGCCAGCAGCCCCACTTTCGACAGGGGAATAAATGGCTACACCTTC.

V and J are TRBV10-1 and TRBJ2-7; 11 nucleotides agree with TRBD1. The junction had 0 bases not matched to a gene; V was cut back by 2 bases and J by 3 bases. Germline values: CDR1 WNHNN, CDR2 SYGVQD (reference sequence). The CDR3 extends over 14 amino acids. The CDR3 nucleotides read TGCGCCAGCAGTGAGGGGACAGGGGGCTACGAGCAGTACTTC. It encodes CASSEGTGGYEQYF.

V is TRBV28 and J is TRBJ1-5, with TRBD1 identical over 8 bases. Germline values: CDR1 MDHEN, CDR2 SYDVKM. The CDR3 length is 13 residues. The V segment lost 8 bases and the J segment 7 bases; nucleotides outside the gene matches: 7. The CDR3 region has the DNA TGTGCCAGCCAGACAGGGGATGTCCAGCCCCAGCATTTT. Protein product: CASQTGDVQPQHF.

The rearrangement uses TRBV6-6 and TRBJ2-1; D may be TRBD2 (5 bases). Germline values: CDR1 MNHNY, CDR2 SVGAGI (reference sequence). The CDR3 is 12 residues long. V lost 9 bases to trimming and J lost 3 bases, with 9 bases between them. The CDR3 DNA reads as TGTGCCAGTGGGAGCGGCTACAATGAGCAGTTCTTC. Translation: CASGSGYNEQFF.